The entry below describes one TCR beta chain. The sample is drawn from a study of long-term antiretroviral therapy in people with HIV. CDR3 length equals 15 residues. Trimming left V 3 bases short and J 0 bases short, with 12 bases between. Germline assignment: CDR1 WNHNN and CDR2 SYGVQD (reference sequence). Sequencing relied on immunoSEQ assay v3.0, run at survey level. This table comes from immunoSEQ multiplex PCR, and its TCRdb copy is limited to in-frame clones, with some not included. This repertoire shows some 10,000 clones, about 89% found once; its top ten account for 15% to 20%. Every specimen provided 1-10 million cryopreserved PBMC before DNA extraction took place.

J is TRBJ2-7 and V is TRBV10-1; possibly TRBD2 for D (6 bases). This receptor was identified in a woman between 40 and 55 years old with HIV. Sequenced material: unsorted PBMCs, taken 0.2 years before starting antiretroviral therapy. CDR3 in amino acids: CASSESGPSSYEQYF. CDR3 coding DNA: TGCGCCAGCAGTGAAAGCGGGCCCTCCTCCTACGAGCAGTACTTC.